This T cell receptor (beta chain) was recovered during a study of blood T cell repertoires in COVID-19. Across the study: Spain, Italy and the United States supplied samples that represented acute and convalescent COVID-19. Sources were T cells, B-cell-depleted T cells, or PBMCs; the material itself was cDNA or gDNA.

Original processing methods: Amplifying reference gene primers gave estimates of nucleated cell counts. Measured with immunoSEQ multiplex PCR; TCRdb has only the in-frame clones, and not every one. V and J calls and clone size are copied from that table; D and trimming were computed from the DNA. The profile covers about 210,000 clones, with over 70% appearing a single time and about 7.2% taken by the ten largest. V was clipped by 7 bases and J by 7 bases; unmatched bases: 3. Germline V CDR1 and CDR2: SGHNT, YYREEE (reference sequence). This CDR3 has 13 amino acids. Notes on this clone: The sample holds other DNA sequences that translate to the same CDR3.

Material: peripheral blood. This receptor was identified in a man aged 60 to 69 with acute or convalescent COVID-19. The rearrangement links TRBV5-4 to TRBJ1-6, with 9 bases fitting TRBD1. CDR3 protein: CASSGTGNSPLHF. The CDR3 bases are TGTGCCAGCTCCGGGACAGGGAATTCACCCCTCCACTTT.